This entry is about one TCR beta chain. The specificity of this receptor is unknown. The data originate from a study of cytomegalovirus exposure and HLA in healthy donors (dated by TCRdb to 2016 to 2017). Background for the entire study: An earlier analysis of about 530 of the donors reported about 300 Gb of sequence data and around 120 million unique TCR beta sequences obtained from around 180 million T cells. Every discovery cohort repertoire had been produced on one sequencing platform. Typing coverage differed by locus: A, B, C, DRB1 and DQB1 were typed in roughly 629-630 donors, DQA1 in about 550, DPA1 in 600 to 610, and DPB1 in about 450. To decide whether each TCR beta V gene segment behaved as functional or pseudogenic, an earlier analysis of some 600 of the donors relied on high-throughput TCR beta sequencing. Rather than using new phenotypic data, the later analysis identified candidate immune exposures from TCR beta sequences and from how often those sequences occurred across donors. To study patterns of TCR occurrence, a later analysis re-analyzed previously published TCR beta repertoires from 666 donors and added high-resolution HLA genotyping. In a later genetic analysis, genome-wide SNP genotypes for about 65% of the roughly 670 donors were used, and that subset was treated as a discovery cohort. Of the approximately 400 genotyped donors, approximately 83% fell in the genetic ancestry cluster associated with self-reported Caucasian donors. The aim of the study was to test whether cataloging public T cell receptors could identify signatures of past pathogen exposure. Donor age, sex, ethnicity and CMV serostatus were compiled alongside the repertoire data. To predict cytomegalovirus infection status, the study brought together high-throughput TCR immunosequencing, statistical association of individual TCRs with disease status, and machine learning. The study profiled the T cell repertoires of approximately 700 subjects by immunosequencing and related them to cytomegalovirus serostatus. Class I and class II HLA loci were covered by the typing at four-digit resolution. An early release that covered around 590 HLA-typed donors contained around 300 gigabases of sequencing data and around 80 million unique TCR sequences. A separate validation cohort of over 95 different subjects was used in addition to the roughly 640-subject first cohort. Because of strong linkage in the cohort, roughly five DR-DQ haplotypes were treated as single units for association and clustering. Across around 400 genotyped donors of the cohort, an average of about 240,000 unique TCR beta nucleotide sequences per donor were sequenced, and approximately 17% of those sequences were non-productive. Overall study results and their limits: Linkage disequilibrium might explain the correlated functional status among segregating V segments, but an unknown experimental factor could not be ruled out. In a later analysis, HLA-associated TCR beta chains were found to be more clonally expanded and to have lower generation probabilities than equally common non-associated chains. While some public TCRs were present in many individuals, most TCR sequences turned up only very rarely across donors. Sequencing depth was assumed to be roughly uniform across donors in the presence/absence analyses, though that assumption may not hold. Only TCR beta chains were sequenced in this cohort, and the absence of alpha or paired-chain data limited detectable features. Broadly in line with IMGT annotations, most TCR beta V segments showed up in productive rearrangements about 87% or about 30% of the time in an earlier analysis of 450 to 600 of the donors. Assigning TCR associations to individual alleles was difficult when HLA alleles, especially DR and DQ, strongly co-occurred. Some IMGT-functional V segments, including TRBV6-2 and TRBV6-3, could not be distinguished by the 87-base-pair reads and were therefore excluded. Specific HLA alleles were associated with 15,000 to 20,000 TCR beta sequences at a false discovery rate of 0.05 in a later analysis. A group of highly shared sequence variants was considered likely to be a technical artifact of the sequencing pipeline. Several of the top co-occurrence clusters appeared to be linked to parvovirus B19, influenza, CMV and Epstein-Barr virus, according to a later analysis. CMV serostatus was the only immune exposure information available for the cohort. A further reported finding was that TCR beta sequences accurately predicted the HLA-A and HLA-B alleles for most subjects in the first cohort. A later analysis found that TCR association rates varied across HLA loci, with DRB1 alleles showing the most associated TCRs and HLA-C alleles the fewest. According to a later genetic analysis, donors in an Asian-associated ancestry cluster had fewer N-insertions in productive TCRs than the roughly 700-donor mean. In vitro tests confirmed that three of the cytomegalovirus-associated TCR beta chains recognize cytomegalovirus antigens. The classifier was reported to diagnose cytomegalovirus status with high specificity and sensitivity in both the original and validation cohorts. It was suggested by the authors that the approach could potentially be generalized to other disease states and immunological phenotypes. Most CMV-associated TCR beta chains appeared to be HLA-restricted in a later analysis, and the HLA associations seemed to be driven largely by CMV exposure. Because counts were too low, about 15 rarely observed V segments, including chromosome 9 orphons, were left out of the earlier analysis of several hundred of the donors. Because some donors lacked HLA typing at each locus, the association tests relied only on the typed subset. V-gene and J-gene trimming of TCR beta chains was associated with a missense DCLRE1C variant in a later genetic analysis, and the association was replicated in an independent cohort. The study listed 150 to 200 TCR beta chains as associated with cytomegalovirus.

From a lookup of the germline V gene, CDR1 and CDR2 are SGHRS and YFSETQ. From cysteine to phenylalanine, the CDR3 is 14 amino acids long. Only the CDR3 DNA is retained, 42 bases long and in frame from the first base. The V and J ends are trimmed by 3 bases and 5 bases, leaving 15 bases between them. The cohort comprised approximately 700 healthy bone marrow donors. Cohort members were all nominally healthy when sampled, although unrecorded immune exposures were likely present. The donor tested CMV seronegative and was one of the 352 seronegative cohort members. A peripheral blood sample was collected from each donor, and TCR beta sequencing was performed on peripheral blood mononuclear cells. Genomic DNA extraction from the blood cell samples was performed with the Qiagen DNeasy Blood Extraction Kit. Library construction relied on the immunoSEQ multiplex PCR assay. For the multiplex PCR, a mixture combining 60 forward primers for TCR Vbeta segments and 13 reverse primers for TCR Jbeta segments was used. Amplification of the CDR3 region of rearranged TCR beta genes was performed with a multiplex PCR assay on genomic DNA. On the Illumina HiSeq System, the amplified TCR beta libraries were sequenced as 87-base-pair reads. The study's own analysis went as follows. A later analysis counted tens of millions of unique TCR beta chains across the 640 or so repertoires, and some 11 million of these chains were shared by at least two donors. Raw reads were error-corrected and collapsed into unique sequences with a nearest-neighbor algorithm that merged closely related sequences to remove PCR and sequencing errors. V, D and J gene segments were assigned by aligning CDR3 sequences to IMGT reference sequences. For a sequence to be retained, a match of at least six nucleotides to both a V gene segment and a J gene segment was required. Rearrangements were classified as productive when the CDR3 lacked stop codons and remained in frame with V and J, and all other rearrangements were classified as non-productive. Following IMGT convention, CDR3 was defined as the stretch from the second conserved V-encoded cysteine up to the conserved J-encoded phenylalanine. Sequences without an unambiguous match to a single V gene segment were excluded from the earlier analysis of 450 to 750 of the donors. An earlier analysis of approximately 590 of the donors called V segments functional above 56.7% productive rearrangements and segregating when the between-donor standard deviation exceeded 5%. A statistical classification framework was developed to diagnose cytomegalovirus status using the catalog of TCR beta chain sequences. In a later analysis, TCR nucleotide sequences were compared against IMGT/GENE-DB human TR gene sequences so that V and J genes could be assigned. A later analysis assigned CDR3 sequences and most-parsimonious VDJ recombination scenarios with the TCRdist pipeline. In a later analysis, every TCR beta chain was defined by the combination of its CDR3 amino acid sequence and its V-gene family, and reads without a unique V-gene family were dropped. As a way to deal with suspected cross-contamination and a sequencing artifact, a later analysis dropped over 550 nucleotide sequences that were highly shared and had low generation probability. In a later analysis, a clonal expansion index for each public chain was calculated from normalized within-repertoire ranks of inferred template counts. In a later analysis, generation probabilities were computed with a VDJ recombination model fitted to out-of-frame rearrangements, and the resulting probabilities were checked against IGoR. Hypergeometric tests were used in a later analysis to score TCR-TCR, TCR-HLA and TCR-CMV co-occurrence, with a repertoire-size bias correction applied to the TCR pairs. In a later analysis, false discovery rates were estimated by permuting HLA or CMV assignments 20 times. In a later analysis, co-occurring TCRs were grouped with DBSCAN, and TCRdist sequence similarity was added when clustering was performed within HLA-allele-positive subsets. Repertoires with fewer than 30,000 or more than 120,000 public chains were left out of co-occurrence clustering, as were roughly five repertoires with anomalous nucleotide sharing. The immuneACCESS repertoire file appears here via TCRdb, limited to in-frame rearrangements. These files lack a portion of the clones; in checked studies, under half of the deficit traces to unresolved V genes, and the cause of the others is not known. Clone size and the V and J calls come from that table; the DNA yielded D and trimming. Per the sample table, the count is around 140,000 clones. 0.8% to 1% of the sample rests with the top ten.

Recombination linked TRBV5-1 to TRBJ2-7; TRBD1 is possibly the D segment (7 matching bases). The sample was PBMCs. The receptor's source is a male donor in good health and CMV-seronegative. The encoded CDR3 is CASSWGRGDHEQYF. The sequenced DNA: TGCGCCAGCAGCTGGGGCAGGGGGGACCACGAGCAGTACTTC.